These 2 T cell receptor beta chains came from one sample sequenced in a study of CD8 T cells in ankylosing spondylitis. MiXCR, applied by TCRdb to the 5' RACE reads, yields one record per CDR3 protein. The sample lists 150,000 to 200,000 distinct CDR3 sequences; roughly 12% were seen once. The material sequenced was blood, either unsorted or a sorted T cell fraction (not recorded which). The source of these receptors is a male donor with ankylosing spondylitis or in good health (not recorded which).

This clonotype has a count of ten or more. The chain employs TRBV5-6 and TRBJ2-7; weak D call: TRBD2 (5 bases). The CDR3 runs 13 residues. Germline loops: CDR1 SGHDT, CDR2 YYEEEE. The V end was cut by 5 bases, the J end by 2 bases, with 11 bases between. CDR3: CASSTGRTYEQYF. In DNA form, the CDR3 reads TGTGCCAGCAGTACGGGGAGAACCTACGAGCAGTACTTC.

As DNA, the CDR3 is TGTGCCAGCAGTTACTCGAAGGTCTTAGAAGATACGCAGTATTTT. Its translation: CASSYSKVLEDTQYF. The chain couples TRBV6-5 to TRBJ2-3; D ambiguous. Germline-derived CDR1 and CDR2 are MNHEY and SVGAGI. The CDR3 is 15 amino acids. Trimming removed 0 bases from V and 5 bases from J, with 12 bases in between.